The rows below give T cell receptor beta chains drawn from one sample of a study of cytomegalovirus exposure and HLA in healthy donors. The table came from immunoSEQ multiplex PCR; TCRdb's copy has only in-frame clones and leaves some out. The data contain a few hundred thousand clones, around 81% of them singletons. The source material was PBMCs. Every receptor here comes from a woman between 50 and 59 years old in good health and CMV-seropositive. The CDR3 runs from the conserved cysteine through the conserved F or W. The D gene is left open where the match is weak. Not all rows give a size; the values are once, few, many and, for expanded clones, a class.

V gene	D gene	clone size	J gene	CDR3 protein	CDR3 DNA
TRBV7-9	TRBD1	once	TRBJ1-5	CASSQNRTGANQPQHF	TGTGCCAGCAGCCAAAACAGGACAGGGGCTAATCAGCCCCAGCATTTT
TRBV11-2	TRBD1	-	TRBJ2-2	CASSSEPGGTGELFF	TGTGCCAGCAGCTCCGAGCCAGGGGGCACCGGGGAGCTGTTTTTT
TRBV18	TRBD1	-	TRBJ2-7	CASSPSFGTGAKGSYEQYF	TGTGCCAGCTCACCAAGTTTTGGGACAGGGGCGAAAGGTTCCTACGAGCAGTACTTC
TRBV9	TRBD2	once	TRBJ2-3	CASSGVAGGPGTQYF	TGTGCCAGCAGCGGAGTAGCGGGGGGGCCGGGCACGCAGTATTTT
TRBV28	-	-	TRBJ2-7	CASRIKQSLGYEQYF	TGTGCCAGCAGGATTAAACAGTCGTTAGGCTACGAGCAGTACTTC
TRBV21-1	-	-	TRBJ2-7	CASKVPRRDRNLSYEQYF	TGTGCCAGCAAGGTGCCTCGCCGGGACAGAAATTTATCCTACGAGCAGTACTTC
TRBV9	TRBD1	-	TRBJ2-2	CASRGQGLRNTGELFF	TGTGCCAGCAGGGGACAGGGGCTACGTAACACCGGGGAGCTGTTTTTT
TRBV15	-	once	TRBJ1-1	CATSRDPAENTEAFF	TGTGCCACCAGCAGAGATCCGGCGGAGAACACTGAAGCTTTCTTT
TRBV5-1	TRBD1	-	TRBJ1-4	CASSSAGTGIEKLFF	TGCGCCAGCAGCTCGGCAGGGACAGGGATTGAAAAACTGTTTTTT
TRBV19	-	once	TRBJ2-3	CASSGTGTDTQYF	TGTGCCAGTAGTGGAACAGGGACAGATACGCAGTATTTT
TRBV28	TRBD2	-	TRBJ2-3	CASSFGREAQYF	TGTGCCAGCAGTTTTGGGAGGGAGGCGCAGTATTTT
TRBV5-1	-	-	TRBJ2-3	CASSSTGDSTDTQYF	TGCGCCAGCAGCTCTACAGGTGATAGCACAGATACGCAGTATTTT
TRBV30	TRBD2	-	TRBJ2-3	CAWSGTGGDTQYF	TGTGCCTGGAGTGGGACGGGAGGGGATACGCAGTATTTT
TRBV18	-	-	TRBJ1-4	CASSPGGRNSIRPGTNEKLFF	TGTGCCAGCTCCCCCGGGGGTAGGAACTCCATTCGCCCGGGAACTAATGAAAAACTGTTTTTT
TRBV6-1	TRBD1	-	TRBJ1-3	CASSVRDRRDTIYF	TGTGCCAGCAGTGTCCGGGACAGGAGAGACACCATATATTTT
TRBV4-1	TRBD1	few	TRBJ1-5	CASSQYSSDRGFQPQHF	TGCGCCAGCAGCCAGTATTCTTCGGACAGGGGGTTTCAGCCCCAGCATTTT
TRBV6-1	TRBD2	-	TRBJ2-1	CASSDGLAGLYNEQFF	TGTGCCAGCAGTGACGGACTAGCGGGGCTCTACAATGAGCAGTTCTTC
TRBV4-1	-	-	TRBJ1-2	CASSQGLQAYGYTF	TGCGCCAGCAGCCAAGGGTTACAGGCCTATGGCTACACCTTC
TRBV4-3	-	-	TRBJ2-3	CASSQVLRGDTDTQYF	TGCGCCAGCAGCCAAGTTCTGCGGGGCGACACAGATACGCAGTATTTT
TRBV6-6	TRBD1	-	TRBJ1-5	CASRAGDRGSQPQHF	TGTGCCAGCAGGGCGGGGGACAGGGGCTCTCAGCCCCAGCATTTT
TRBV4-1	-	-	TRBJ1-2	CASSQGEGVLRGYTF	TGCGCCAGCAGCCAAGGGGAGGGGGTCTTACGTGGCTACACCTTC
TRBV28	TRBD1	-	TRBJ1-2	CASSPPGQAPGDGYTF	TGTGCCAGCAGTCCCCCGGGACAGGCCCCTGGGGATGGCTACACCTTC
TRBV7-9	TRBD1	-	TRBJ1-2	CASSWIDRDMSYTF	TGTGCCAGCAGCTGGATCGACAGGGACATGAGCTACACCTTC
TRBV19	-	-	TRBJ1-1	CASRVRGLNTEAFF	TGTGCCAGTAGAGTGAGGGGGTTGAACACTGAAGCTTTCTTT
TRBV5-6	-	-	TRBJ2-1	CASSLWVGSSYNEQFF	TGTGCCAGCAGCCTATGGGTGGGGAGCTCCTACAATGAGCAGTTCTTC
TRBV10-3	TRBD1	-	TRBJ1-1	CAIQRQGIGTEAFF	TGTGCCATCCAAAGACAGGGAATAGGGACTGAAGCTTTCTTT
TRBV10-3	-	-	TRBJ2-7	CAISDGGYEQYF	TGTGCCATCAGTGACGGGGGCTACGAGCAGTACTTC
TRBV5-1	TRBD2	-	TRBJ2-5	CASSISGVETQYF	TGCGCCAGCAGCATAAGCGGGGTGGAGACCCAGTACTTC
TRBV5-1	-	-	TRBJ2-5	CASSWQPNGEQYF	TGCGCCAGCAGCTGGCAACCCAATGGGGAGCAGTACTTC
TRBV2	-	few	TRBJ1-4	CASRGRGLANEKLFF	TGTGCCAGCAGAGGGAGGGGTTTAGCTAATGAAAAACTGTTTTTT
TRBV4-1	TRBD2	-	TRBJ2-5	CASSQDGGGFRETQYF	TGCGCCAGCAGCCAAGATGGCGGGGGGTTCCGTGAGACCCAGTACTTC
TRBV11-3	-	once	TRBJ1-1	CASSLGAGNTEAFF	TGTGCCAGCAGCTTAGGGGCGGGGAATACTGAAGCTTTCTTT
TRBV6-4	TRBD1	-	TRBJ1-3	CASSALGQGPLYTSGNTIYF	TGTGCCAGCAGTGCCCTCGGACAGGGACCTCTATATACCTCTGGAAACACCATATATTTT
TRBV7-2	-	-	TRBJ2-4	CASSLGAGQNIQYF	TGTGCCAGCAGCTTAGGAGCAGGGCAGAACATTCAGTACTTC
TRBV4-1	TRBD1	-	TRBJ1-5	CASSPTGQGGNQPQHF	TGCGCCAGCAGCCCTACCGGACAGGGTGGGAATCAGCCCCAGCATTTT
TRBV10-2	-	-	TRBJ1-2	CASSEALRVAYTF	TGCGCCAGCAGTGAAGCCCTGCGGGTTGCCTACACCTTC
TRBV29-1	TRBD2	-	TRBJ2-5	CSVEGGFGLQETQYF	TGCAGCGTCGAGGGAGGGTTTGGCCTCCAAGAGACCCAGTACTTC
TRBV6-5	TRBD1	-	TRBJ1-2	CASSSRQGVAYGYTF	TGTGCCAGCAGTTCCCGACAGGGGGTCGCCTATGGCTACACCTTC
TRBV4-1	-	many	TRBJ1-4	CASSQDDFIRRSGLFF	TGCGCCAGCAGCCAAGATGACTTTATACGGAGAAGTGGACTGTTTTTT
TRBV15	-	-	TRBJ1-2	CATSRDPGVYGYTF	TGTGCCACCAGCAGAGATCCAGGGGTCTATGGCTACACCTTC